This T cell receptor (beta chain) was identified in a study of post-analysis software for immune sequencing data (dated by TCRdb to about 2015). Regarding the research as a whole: Recorded disease courses included relapsing-remitting, secondary progressive and progressive-relapsing multiple sclerosis, with some patients lacking subtype annotation. The patient repertoires were compared against roughly 12 previously published healthy control repertoires obtained from donors aged roughly 6 to 28 years. A subset of samples was prepared in parallel using single-end sample barcoding, then pooled and co-amplified after Illumina adapter ligation. The study at large found these results: Multiple sclerosis patients had significantly lower normalized Chao1 diversity than controls, a result that suggests substantial peripheral T-cell clonal expansion. Patients showed significantly higher frequencies than controls for a few TRBV segments, among them TRBV5-6, TRBV5-1 and TRBV20-1. Strong co-clustering of samples prepared in the same batch was shown by direct clustering with F measure, prompting a batch-effect correction. The multiple sclerosis patient group was slightly younger than the control group.

To demonstrate the VDJtools post-analysis software, TCR beta repertoires were profiled from the peripheral blood of more than ten young patients with multiple sclerosis. The multiple sclerosis patients were children and adolescents between roughly 6 and 17 years of age. The library was built by means of PCR. The run used an Illumina HiSeq 2500. Unique molecular identifiers were incorporated into TCR beta cDNA libraries to reduce PCR and sequencing biases. Every 1 to 10 million input T cells yielded approximately 500,000 cDNA molecules, meaning each molecule approximated one T cell. Patient libraries were prepared and sequenced with the same protocol used for the earlier healthy control dataset. Samples belonging to the same batch were prepared together, multiplexed and sequenced on a shared HiSeq lane. In the original analysis: MIGEC was used to process the raw barcoded reads, and molecular identifier groups with only a single read were discarded before consensus assembly and CDR3 extraction. Clonotype tables were post-analysed with VDJtools, normalizing diversity by down-sampling all datasets to the smallest sample size. Repertoire overlap clustering matched CDR3 amino acid but not nucleotide sequences to correct batch-related cross-sample contamination. TCRdb's own reprocessing of the public reads used fastp at Q25 and MiXCR and kept productive beta chains. Rows are combined by CDR3 protein, so each entry shows the most common genes and DNA. These V and J calls are TCRdb output, not the study's own analysis. This sample gives more than 350,000 distinct CDR3 sequences in total; over 30% of them show up just once. The ten largest clones represent less than 8% of the sample.

As to this clonotype: No cognate antigen has been identified for it. No clone much larger than this one lies a single base away; base qualities are absent.

For CDR1 and CDR2, the germline V gene lists SGHRS and YFSETQ. Including cysteine and phenylalanine, the CDR3 has 12 amino acids. Of all the DNA, just the CDR3 is kept, 36 bases in frame from base 1. The germline ends are 5 bases apart after V is trimmed by 5 bases and J by 0 bases. Specimen: blood. The chain uses TRBV5-1 and TRBJ2-5; confidence is insufficient to name the D gene. This receptor was identified in a girl between 2 and 10 years old with multiple sclerosis. The CDR3 here reads CASRKNQETQYF. The bases are TGCGCCAGCAGAAAGAACCAAGAGACCCAGTACTTC.